The clone carrying this TCR beta chain was observed a handful of times. What it recognizes is unknown. This sample is part of a study of beta chain features in type 1 diabetes. Findings of the study overall: VDJ junctions from type 1 diabetes patients carried fewer insertions and larger deletions. A greater similarity of naive, central memory and Treg TCRB repertoires was seen among patients than among healthy donors. Type 1 diabetes patients had moderately but significantly shorter TCRB CDR3s in all four CD4+ subsets.

The entirety of the isolated RNA underwent reverse transcription, so expressed TCRB transcripts were sequenced. The protocol was immunoSEQ multiplex PCR, while the TCRdb copy is restricted to in-frame clones and leaves out a portion. Of 900,000 or so clones listed, roughly a sixth were seen once; the top ten hold around 0.02%. The CDR3 runs 13 residues. J was trimmed by 7 bases and V by 5 bases; bases with no gene match: 5. Germline CDR1 and CDR2: MNHEY and SVGAGI. The specimen sequenced was naive CD4+ T cells from blood. The sequence came from a young woman in good health. The chain is built from TRBV6-5 and TRBJ2-5; 9 bases are a match to TRBD1. CDR3 bases: TGTGCCAGCAGTCCGGGACAGGGAATGACCCAGTACTTC. Residues: CASSPGQGMTQYF.